Below, 18 T cell receptor beta chains from the same sample are listed, as sequenced in a study of T-cell memory formation after mild COVID-19. TCRdb re-called the 5' RACE reads through MiXCR, storing one row per CDR3 protein. Of fewer than 300,000 distinct CDR3 sequences in the sample, about a sixth were seen once. Source material: PBMCs or a T cell subset sorted from them (not recorded which). These receptors originate from a man younger than 35 who had mild COVID-19 (a few samples of this study predate the infection). Cell type and time point are not known.

This clonotype was seen more than once but under ten times. The genes are TRBV4-3 and TRBJ2-7, with D possibly being TRBD1 (5 bases). In germline, CDR1 is LGHNA, CDR2 YSLEER. Trimming removed 0 bases at V and 2 bases at J, with 20 bases between. CDR3 length: 18 amino acids. As DNA, the CDR3 is TGCGCCAGCAGCCAAGAAGCTCTGGGGCGGACGTTAGCCTACGAGCAGTACTTC. Translated: CASSQEALGRTLAYEQYF.

This clonotype occurred a few times. The junction departs from the called germline gene at one end, perhaps through a read error. The V and J genes are TRBV7-8 and TRBJ1-6; 9 bases are a match to TRBD1. The CDR3 runs 15 residues. Germline V gene data show CDR1 as SGHVS and CDR2 as FQNEAQ. As DNA, the CDR3 is TGTGCCAGTAGCTCACAGGGGGCGCGTAGGTCACCCCTCCACTTT. It is translated as CASSSQGARRSPLHF.

This clonotype has a handful of counts. The rearrangement uses TRBV4-1 and TRBJ2-3; a possible D gene is TRBD2 (6 bases). Germline CDR1 is MGHRA and CDR2 is YSYEKL. The CDR3 is 15 amino acids. With 0 bases removed from V and 3 bases from J, the gap between germline ends came to 10 bases. The CDR3 nucleotides are TGCGCCAGCAGCCAAGATCCCCTAGCGACAGATACGCAGTATTTT. Residues: CASSQDPLATDTQYF.

The V gene is TRBV6-5, the J gene TRBJ2-3, with D unclear. The V gene lost 2 bases and the J gene lost 7 bases, with 16 bases spanning the gap. The CDR3 spans 15 residues. The V gene's germline CDR1 is MNHEY and CDR2 SVGAGI. The CDR3, as DNA: TGTGCCAGCAGTTACGCCGGGCAGGTGGTAAATACGCAGTATTTT. It translates to CASSYAGQVVNTQYF.

The chain links TRBV5-1 to TRBJ2-4, with D possibly being TRBD2 (7 bases). The CDR3 covers 16 residues. Germline V CDR1 and CDR2: SGHRS, YFSETQ. Trimming removed 1 base at V and 5 bases at J, with 16 bases between. CDR3 DNA: TGCGCCAGCAGCTTGCTGCCCGGGGGGCCTGAAAACATTCAGTACTTC. Its protein is CASSLLPGGPENIQYF.

V and J are TRBV18 and TRBJ1-1; unclear D gene. Trimming stripped 0 bases from V and 1 base from J, with 9 bases between. This CDR3 contains 15 residues. In germline, CDR1 is KGHSH, CDR2 LQKENI. CDR3 DNA: TGTGCCAGCTCACCACCGTGGGCAGGGAACACTGAAGCTTTCTTT. Translating it yields CASSPPWAGNTEAFF. The whole variable domain, remainder taken from reference TRBV18 and TRBJ1-1, is NAGVMQNPRHLVRRRGQEARLRCSPMKGHSHVYWYRQLPEEGLKFMVYLQKENIIDESGMPKERFSAEFPKEGPSILRIQQVVRGDSAAYFCASSPPWAGNTEAFFGQGTRLTVV.

This chain connects TRBV5-1 to TRBJ2-7, with no clear D. The CDR3 runs to 16 residues. V lost 3 bases and J 3 bases, leaving 19 bases between the germline ends. The germline CDR1 and CDR2 sequences are SGHRS and YFSETQ. The CDR3 region is CASSSGTRQQSYEQYF. CDR3 bases: TGCGCCAGCAGCTCGGGTACAAGGCAACAGAGCTACGAGCAGTACTTC. Complete variable domain (other parts from reference TRBV5-1 and TRBJ2-7): KAGVTQTPRYLIKTRGQQVTLSCSPISGHRSVSWYQQTPGQGLQFLFEYFSETQRNKGNFPGRFSGRQFSNSRSEMNVSTLELGDSALYLCASSSGTRQQSYEQYFGPGTRLTVT.

A few counts support this clonotype. This chain connects TRBV29-1 to TRBJ2-2; maybe TRBD1 (6 bases). The CDR3 extends over 13 amino acids. V lost 5 bases, J lost 6 bases, and 13 bases lay in between. Per germline, CDR1 SQVTM and CDR2 ANQGSEA. This CDR3 reads CSVTRGGAGELFF. The CDR3, as DNA: TGCAGCGTTACCCGAGGGGGTGCCGGGGAGCTGTTTTTT.

Only a few counts were recorded for this clonotype. The CDR3 region has the DNA TGTGCCAGCAGCTCCCGGGGTATCTCCTACAATGAGCAGTTCTTC. Translating gives CASSSRGISYNEQFF. V gene TRBV11-2 combines with J gene TRBJ2-1; D might be TRBD2 (5 bases). The germline V gene encodes CDR1 SGHAT and CDR2 FQNNGV. Trimming left V 4 bases short and J 0 bases short, with 10 bases between. The CDR3 runs 15 residues. The complete variable domain, with remaining parts taken from reference TRBV11-2 and TRBJ2-1, reads EAGVAQSPRYKIIEKRQSVAFWCNPISGHATLYWYQQILGQGPKLLIQFQNNGVVDDSQLPKDRFSAERLKGVDSTLKIQPAKLEDSAVYLCASSSRGISYNEQFFGPGTRLTVL.

The chain employs TRBV28 and TRBJ1-1; D gene unclear. Germline lookup yields CDR1 MDHEN and CDR2 SYDVKM. The CDR3 extends over 12 amino acids. Deletions cut 3 bases from V and 8 bases from J, with 10 bases between. The CDR3: CASSFRAVEAFF. CDR3 bases: TGTGCCAGCAGTTTCCGGGCAGTCGAAGCTTTCTTT.

The table lists this clonotype with a few counts. This rearrangement joins TRBV6-5 to TRBJ2-1, with D possibly matching TRBD1 (7 bases). V lost 0 bases, J lost 7 bases, and 16 bases lay in between. CDR3 length: 16 residues. The V gene's germline CDR1 is MNHEY and CDR2 SVGAGI. CDR3 amino acids: CASSYSRSTGRNEQFF. DNA for the CDR3: TGTGCCAGCAGTTACTCACGATCGACAGGGAGGAATGAGCAGTTCTTC.

This chain connects TRBV14 to TRBJ2-3, with unresolved D. This CDR3 comprises 13 residues. V dropped 3 bases and J dropped 4 bases, with 8 bases sitting between them. Germline V lookup: CDR1 SGHDN, CDR2 FVKESK. CDR3 amino acids: CASSQNPADTQYF. In DNA, the CDR3 is TGTGCCAGCAGCCAGAACCCAGCAGATACGCAGTATTTT.

In this sample, this clonotype turned up a few times. This chain connects TRBV12-3 or TRBV12-4 to TRBJ2-1; 13 bases agree with TRBD2. This CDR3 has 16 residues. The V gene end was trimmed by 6 bases and the J gene end by 5 bases; junction bases not matched to a gene: 7. CDR3 amino acids: CASRGGLAGMNNEQFF. The CDR3 coding sequence is TGTGCCAGCAGGGGGGGACTAGCGGGGATGAACAATGAGCAGTTCTTC.

The gene calls are TRBV5-6 and TRBJ2-1; D is undetermined. Trimming cost V 4 bases and J 5 bases, with 13 bases left between them. Germline CDR1 is SGHDT and CDR2 is YYEEEE. This CDR3 has 14 residues. The CDR3 bases are TGTGCCAGCAGCCCGCCTTACCAGCACAATGAGCAGTTCTTC. As protein: CASSPPYQHNEQFF.

The genes are TRBV20-1 and TRBJ1-1; TRBD1 might be the D (6 bases). The CDR3 length is 11 residues. V was cut by 4 bases and J by 5 bases, with 8 bases left in between. CDR1 is DFQATT, CDR2 SNEGSKA, per germline (reference sequence). The CDR3 DNA reads as TGCAGTGCTAAAGGGGGTACTGAAGCTTTCTTT. It specifies CSAKGGTEAFF.

V and J are TRBV3-1 and TRBJ1-5, with a weak D call TRBD1 (6 bases). The ends were cut back, 1 base at V and 3 bases at J, with 10 bases in the middle. The CDR3 extends over 15 amino acids. The germline V gene encodes CDR1 LGHDT and CDR2 YNNKEL (reference sequence). The CDR3 DNA follows: TGTGCCAGCAGCCAAGGTACAGGGAACAATCAGCCCCAGCATTTT. This translates into CASSQGTGNNQPQHF.

The chain is built from TRBV15 and TRBJ2-3; weak D call: TRBD2 (6 bases). The CDR3 totals 13 residues. CDR1 LNHNV and CDR2 YYDKDF come from the germline V gene (reference sequence). V shed 2 bases and J shed 6 bases, with 9 bases lying between them. The CDR3 region has the DNA TGTGCCACCAGCAGAAGCGGAGGGGATACGCAGTATTTT. Amino acid sequence: CATSRSGGDTQYF. Full variable domain (remainder filled in from reference TRBV15 and TRBJ2-3): DAMVIQNPRYQVTQFGKPVTLSCSQTLNHNVMYWYQQKSSQAPKLLFHYYDKDFNNEADTPDNFQSRRPNTSFCFLDIRSPGLGDTAMYLCATSRSGGDTQYFGPGTRLTVL.

This clonotype was counted many times. The chain carries TRBV4-2 and TRBJ2-3; D unclear. Per the germline V gene, CDR1 is LGHNA and CDR2 is YNFKEQ. The CDR3 sequence is 14 residues long. Trimming stripped 0 bases from V and 1 base from J, with 5 bases between. The CDR3 coding sequence is TGTGCCAGCAGCCAAGAACTCGGCACAGATACGCAGTATTTT. Translation gives CASSQELGTDTQYF.